The entry below gives a single TCR beta chain sequence along with its context. Its antigen is unknown. Method: immunoSEQ multiplex PCR; TCRdb's copy keeps in-frame clones and lacks some. The sample records about 110,000 clones, about 90% being singletons. This sample is drawn from a study of T cell responses to AZD1222 COVID-19 vaccine. Study outcomes and limitations: Repertoire sampling happened only post peak T cell response. White British people made up most donors, females outnumbered males, and clonal diversity was possibly underestimated.

The sequence was collected from an adult in good health. The source material was peripheral blood, sampled on day 0 of AZD1222 vaccination.

CDR3 sequence (DNA): TGTGCCAGCAGCTTAAACAGTCTCGTCAGACAGGGGTACGGCTACACCTTC. Translating it yields CASSLNSLVRQGYGYTF. This chain connects TRBV7-8 to TRBJ1-2, with TRBD1 matching over 8 bases. The germline V gene encodes CDR1 SGHVS and CDR2 FQNEAQ. V was clipped by 2 bases and J by 8 bases; unmatched bases: 16. The CDR3 contains 17 residues.